This T cell receptor (beta chain) was sequenced for a study of cytomegalovirus exposure and HLA in healthy donors. Across the whole study: Counted in an early data release were roughly 87 million unique TCRs from HLA-typed donors.

CDR3 length: 14 residues. The V and J ends lost 7 bases and 5 bases respectively, with 17 bases between them. Looked up from germline, CDR1 is SNHLY and CDR2 is FYNNEI. The study ran its PCR with 60 Vbeta and 13 Jbeta primers. As processed by the authors: Later analysis identified tens of millions of unique TCR beta chains, about 12 million shared. Repertoires were generated with immunoSEQ multiplex PCR, while TCRdb's copy carries only in-frame clones and drops some. V, J and clone size are those of that table, while D and trimming were read from the DNA. The table shows 69,000 or so clones, with 60% to 85% occurring only once.

Input material: PBMCs. The sequence derives from a man younger than 35 in good health and CMV-seronegative. The rearrangement joins TRBV2 to TRBJ1-2, with D unresolved. CDR3 residues: CASKGDLTGYGYTF. The CDR3 region has the DNA TGTGCCAGCAAGGGTGATCTAACGGGATATGGCTACACCTTC. Drawing the rest from reference TRBV2 and TRBJ1-2, the complete variable domain is EPEVTQTPSHQVTQMGQEVILRCVPISNHLYFYWYRQILGQKVEFLVSFYNNEISEKSEIFDDQFSVERPDGSNFTLKIRSTKLEDSAMYFCASKGDLTGYGYTFGSGTRLTVV.